This is a list of T cell receptor beta chains from one sample in a study of CD8 T cells in Susac syndrome. TCRdb itself ran the immunoSEQ multiplex PCR reads through MiXCR, one entry per CDR3 protein. Seen here are 130,000 to 150,000 distinct CDR3 sequences, roughly 95% observed once, and the top ten hold over 0.07%. Sequencing was done on a sample of CD4+ T cells from PBMCs. The receptor set was obtained from a human donor in good health. Each CDR3 is given with its conserved first and last residue. A D gene is named only where the DNA matches it firmly. Some rows mark clone size as missing; the rest say once, few, many or name a class of expanded clone.

J gene,V gene,clone size,CDR3 length,D gene,CDR3 DNA,CDR3 protein
TRBJ2-5,TRBV7-7,NA,13,TRBD2,TGTGCCAGCAGCCGCGGGGGGCAAGAGACCCAGTACTTC,CASSRGGQETQYF
TRBJ2-3,TRBV9,NA,15,NA,TGTGCCAGCAGCGCCGACGGCTTTCGCACAGATACGCAGTATTTT,CASSADGFRTDTQYF
TRBJ2-5,TRBV5-1,NA,12,NA,TGCGCCAGCAGCTTTGAGAGGGCCACCCAGTACTTC,CASSFERATQYF
TRBJ2-7,TRBV7-9,NA,16,TRBD2,TGTGCCAGCAGCTTAGTACTAGCGGGAGTAGTAAACGAGCAGTACTTC,CASSLVLAGVVNEQYF
TRBJ2-5,TRBV11-2,NA,14,TRBD1,TGTGCCAGCAGCTTAGTGGACAGGGAGGAGACCCAGTACTTC,CASSLVDREETQYF
TRBJ1-5,TRBV30,NA,13,NA,TGTGCCTGGAGTAAGGGGAGCAATCAGCCCCAGCATTTT,CAWSKGSNQPQHF
TRBJ2-1,TRBV3-1,NA,15,TRBD2,TGTGCCAGCAGCCAAGTCGGGACTAGCCCCAATGAGCAGTTCTTC,CASSQVGTSPNEQFF
TRBJ1-3,TRBV10-2,NA,14,NA,TGCGCCAGCAGTGACAGGGTGACTGGAAACACCATATATTTT,CASSDRVTGNTIYF
TRBJ2-1,TRBV10-1,NA,13,NA,TGCGCCAGCAGTGAGTCGACAGTTAATGAGCAGTTCTTC,CASSESTVNEQFF
TRBJ2-3,TRBV6-5,few,13,NA,TGTGCCAGCAGTTACTTAAGGGAGGCTACGCAGTATTTT,CASSYLREATQYF
TRBJ1-2,TRBV25-1,once,15,TRBD1,TGTGCCAGCAGTGACCAGACAGGGGGCGACTATGGCTACACCTTC,CASSDQTGGDYGYTF
TRBJ2-4,TRBV6-1,NA,19,TRBD2,TGTGCCAGCAGTGAAGGGGGTGCTAGCGGGAGACGGGCCAAAAACATTCAGTACTTC,CASSEGGASGRRAKNIQYF
TRBJ2-7,TRBV18,NA,14,NA,TGTGCCAGCTCACCTCCGGGGGCGCCGTACGAGCAGTACTTC,CASSPPGAPYEQYF
TRBJ2-7,TRBV2,NA,13,NA,TGTGCCAGCCAACCCTGGCGGGATTCCGAGCAGTACTTC,CASQPWRDSEQYF
TRBJ2-1,TRBV19,NA,12,NA,TGTGCCAGTAGTATTCAGTACAATGAGCAGTTCTTC,CASSIQYNEQFF
TRBJ1-1,TRBV30,NA,16,TRBD1,TGTGCCTGGAGTGTAAGACAGGGGGGTAGGAACACTGAAGCTTTCTTT,CAWSVRQGGRNTEAFF
TRBJ1-5,TRBV20-1,NA,12,NA,TGCAGTGCTAGTGGACATGGTCGGCCCCAGCATTTT,CSASGHGRPQHF
TRBJ1-2,TRBV5-4,NA,17,TRBD1,TGTGCCAGCAGCTTGGTAACTTCCGGGACAGGGACCTATGGCTACACCTTC,CASSLVTSGTGTYGYTF
TRBJ2-6,TRBV7-8,NA,17,NA,TGTGCCAGCAGCTTAATGTCAGGCGTAGGGGGGGCCAACGTCCTGACTTTC,CASSLMSGVGGANVLTF
TRBJ2-1,TRBV15,NA,14,NA,TGTGCCACCAGCATGGGCCGGGGCGACAATGAGCAGTTCTTC,CATSMGRGDNEQFF
TRBJ1-2,TRBV2,NA,14,NA,TGTGCCAGCAGTGTCGAGGTTGGAGGGGATGGCTACACCTTC,CASSVEVGGDGYTF
TRBJ2-5,TRBV10-3,once,17,TRBD2,TGTGCCACCTTAGGGGGGACTAGCGGGGCCATAGAAGAGACCCAGTACTTC,CATLGGTSGAIEETQYF
TRBJ1-1,TRBV3-1,NA,12,NA,TGTGCCAGCAGTCGAAGTGTCACTGAAGCTTTCTTT,CASSRSVTEAFF
TRBJ1-1,TRBV29-1,NA,14,NA,TGCAGCGTTGAAGTCAAAGGGGGATTCACTGAAGCTTTCTTT,CSVEVKGGFTEAFF
TRBJ2-1,TRBV3-1,once,13,NA,TGTGCCAGCAGCCAAGGTCGTGGCAATGAGCAGTTCTTC,CASSQGRGNEQFF
TRBJ2-6,TRBV5-1,NA,18,TRBD1,TGCGCCAGCAGCTTGGGGGCGACAGGGGGCGGTGGGGCCAACGTCCTGACTTTC,CASSLGATGGGGANVLTF
TRBJ2-5,TRBV3-1,once,15,NA,TGTGCCAGCAGCCAAGACCCCGGACCCGGGGAGACCCAGTACTTC,CASSQDPGPGETQYF
TRBJ2-2,TRBV7-6,NA,15,NA,TGTGCCAGCAGCTTAGCGGCGTATGGTAGCGGGGAGCTGTTTTTT,CASSLAAYGSGELFF
TRBJ1-5,TRBV20-1,once,15,NA,TGCAGTGCTAGAGCCCTGACAGTGCTAAATCAGCCCCAGCATTTT,CSARALTVLNQPQHF
TRBJ2-5,TRBV29-1,NA,12,NA,TGCAGCGTTGTGGGGGCCGAAGAGACCCAGTACTTC,CSVVGAEETQYF
TRBJ2-2,TRBV12-3/TRBV12-4,NA,13,NA,TGTGCCAGCAGTTTGCAGGGGCACGGGGAGCTGTTTTTT,CASSLQGHGELFF
TRBJ1-2,TRBV5-6,NA,17,TRBD1,TGTGCCAGCAGCCCACCGGGACAGGGGATGCGGAGCTATGGCTACACCTTC,CASSPPGQGMRSYGYTF
TRBJ2-7,TRBV5-1,NA,14,TRBD1,TGCGCCAGCAGCTTGGTTCAGGGGGTCTACGAGCAGTACTTC,CASSLVQGVYEQYF
TRBJ2-5,TRBV10-3,NA,13,NA,TGTGCCATCAGTGCTGACACCCGAGGGACCCAGTACTTC,CAISADTRGTQYF
TRBJ1-5,TRBV20-1,NA,15,TRBD1,TGCAGTGCTACCAGCCCTGACAGGGTTAATCAGCCCCAGCATTTT,CSATSPDRVNQPQHF
TRBJ2-1,TRBV4-2,NA,17,NA,TGTGCCAGCAGCCAAGCTCTAATCCCGCCGGATTACAATGAGCAGTTCTTC,CASSQALIPPDYNEQFF
TRBJ2-2,TRBV29-1,NA,14,NA,TGCAGCGTTGGGGGTGACAGATACACCGGGGAGCTGTTTTTT,CSVGGDRYTGELFF
TRBJ2-5,TRBV6-1,NA,12,NA,TGTGCCAGCAGTGAAGCTCGGGAGACCCAGTACTTC,CASSEARETQYF
TRBJ2-7,TRBV20-1,NA,14,TRBD1,TGCAGTGCCCCGGGACAGATAAAGACCTACGAGCAGTACTTC,CSAPGQIKTYEQYF
TRBJ1-1,TRBV6-6,NA,14,NA,TGTGCCAGCAGTCCAGGGTCCAGGAACACTGAAGCTTTCTTT,CASSPGSRNTEAFF
TRBJ2-1,TRBV11-2,NA,20,TRBD2,TGTGCCAGCAGCTCCAAGTCGCTAGCGGGACCCTGGAGCTCCTACAATGAGCAGTTCTTC,CASSSKSLAGPWSSYNEQFF
TRBJ2-7,TRBV5-1,NA,14,TRBD1,TGCGCCAGCAGCGGGGGACAGGGGATGTACGAGCAGTACTTC,CASSGGQGMYEQYF
TRBJ2-1,TRBV7-8,once,15,NA,TGTGCCAGCAGCAAAACAGGAGGCTCCTACAATGAGCAGTTCTTC,CASSKTGGSYNEQFF
TRBJ2-3,TRBV5-1,NA,15,NA,TGCGCCAGCAGCTTGGTCCAGGCTGGCTCGGATACGCAGTATTTT,CASSLVQAGSDTQYF
TRBJ1-1,TRBV7-9,NA,14,NA,TGTGCCAGCAGCTTAGGATGGGGATACACTGAAGCTTTCTTT,CASSLGWGYTEAFF
TRBJ2-5,TRBV5-1,NA,19,NA,TGCGCCAGCTCCCTGATCAGACCGGGACACTTGGGCCTACAAGAGACCCAGTACTTC,CASSLIRPGHLGLQETQYF
TRBJ2-2,TRBV6-2/TRBV6-3,NA,13,NA,TGTGCCAGCACCCCGGGTAACACCGGGGAGCTGTTTTTT,CASTPGNTGELFF
TRBJ2-7,TRBV4-2,NA,15,NA,TGTGCCAGCAGCCAAGACTATTTCGGAGTCTACGAGCAGTACTTC,CASSQDYFGVYEQYF
TRBJ1-5,TRBV12-3/TRBV12-4,NA,14,NA,TGTGCCAGCAGTTCCGAGGTGGGAAATCAGCCCCAGCATTTT,CASSSEVGNQPQHF
TRBJ1-5,TRBV27,NA,14,TRBD1,TGTGCCAGCAGTTTACAGGGGGTTGATCAGCCCCAGCATTTT,CASSLQGVDQPQHF
TRBJ2-7,TRBV20-1,NA,12,TRBD2,TGCAGTGCCAGCCCTGCGGGAGAGGAGCAGTACTTC,CSASPAGEEQYF
TRBJ2-5,TRBV3-1,NA,16,TRBD2,TGTGCCAGCAGCCAAAATCCAACTAGCGGGGGAGAGACCCAGTACTTC,CASSQNPTSGGETQYF
TRBJ2-2,TRBV6-2/TRBV6-3,once,13,NA,TGTGCCAGCAGTAAACAAGGCGCCGGGGAGCTGTTTTTT,CASSKQGAGELFF